This is a list of T cell receptor beta chains from one sample in a study of T cells in localized non-small cell lung cancer. TCRdb's table, derived via immunoSEQ multiplex PCR, lists solely in-frame clones and lacks some. Of roughly 58,000 clones listed, about four fifths are singletons. Here the sequenced sample was PBMCs, taken before any cancer treatment. These receptor sequences come from a man aged 40 to 70 with stage II lung adenocarcinoma. CDR3s include the opening cysteine and the closing phenylalanine or tryptophan. The order of the fields is V gene, D gene, J gene, clone size, CDR3 protein, CDR3 DNA. The D gene is left open where the match is weak. The size entry is marked missing in some rows and otherwise reads once, few, many or a size class.

>TRBV11-1|-|TRBJ2-5|-
CASSLLSSQGETQYF
TGTGCCAGCAGCTTATTGTCCTCGCAAGGGGAGACCCAGTACTTC
>TRBV19|-|TRBJ1-1|-
CASTHREPNTEAFF
TGTGCCAGTACTCACAGGGAGCCGAACACTGAAGCTTTCTTT
>TRBV5-5|-|TRBJ1-5|-
CASSLMAGSSPQPQHF
TGTGCCAGCAGCTTGATGGCGGGGAGTTCCCCTCAGCCCCAGCATTTT
>TRBV11-2|TRBD1|TRBJ2-7|-
CASSVRTGRLIYEQYF
TGTGCCAGCAGCGTTAGGACAGGAAGACTTATCTACGAGCAGTACTTC
>TRBV19|-|TRBJ2-1|once
CASSIVGYPMQFF
TGTGCCAGTAGTATAGTTGGCTACCCGATGCAGTTCTTC
>TRBV5-1|TRBD1|TRBJ2-2|once
CASSLDGQGRTGELFF
TGCGCCAGCAGCTTGGACGGACAGGGGAGGACCGGGGAGCTGTTTTTT
>TRBV15|-|TRBJ2-7|-
CATSRDLTGYHEQYF
TGTGCCACCAGCAGAGATCTCACAGGGTACCACGAGCAGTACTTC
>TRBV25-1|TRBD2|TRBJ2-1|-
CASMIAGSSYNEQFF
TGTGCCAGCATGATAGCGGGTAGCTCCTACAATGAGCAGTTCTTC
>TRBV27|-|TRBJ2-1|-
CASSPVQGFGYNEQFF
TGTGCCAGCAGTCCTGTCCAGGGGTTCGGCTACAATGAGCAGTTCTTC
>TRBV29-1|-|TRBJ1-2|-
CSVLNQKYGYTF
TGCAGCGTTCTTAACCAAAAGTATGGCTACACCTTC
>TRBV30|TRBD1|TRBJ1-5|-
CAWSQGENQPQHF
TGTGCCTGGAGCCAGGGGGAGAATCAGCCCCAGCATTTT
>TRBV6-1|TRBD2|TRBJ2-3|-
CASSGGRVKSTDTQYF
TGTGCCAGCAGTGGGGGGAGGGTGAAGTCCACAGATACGCAGTATTTT
>TRBV4-2|-|TRBJ2-4|-
CASSQDRAKNIQYF
TGTGCCAGCAGCCAAGACAGGGCCAAAAACATTCAGTACTTC
>TRBV6-1|TRBD2|TRBJ2-5|-
CASTLLAGGQETQYF
TGTGCCAGCACTCTCCTAGCGGGAGGACAAGAGACCCAGTACTTC
>TRBV19|TRBD2|TRBJ2-1|once
CASSRDPSGDYNEQFF
TGTGCCAGTAGTAGGGATCCTAGCGGGGATTACAATGAGCAGTTCTTC
>TRBV4-2|-|TRBJ1-3|-
CASSQSARPGNTIYF
TGTGCCAGCAGCCAGTCAGCTAGACCTGGAAACACCATATATTTT
>TRBV7-8|-|TRBJ1-5|-
CASSWEKGMPQHF
TGTGCCAGCAGCTGGGAGAAGGGGATGCCCCAGCATTTT
>TRBV28|-|TRBJ1-3|-
CASSLFWGPSGNTIYF
TGTGCCAGCAGTTTATTCTGGGGGCCCTCTGGAAACACCATATATTTT
>TRBV6-5|TRBD2|TRBJ2-7|few
CASRPTSGRIHEQYF
TGTGCCAGCAGGCCAACTAGCGGGAGGATCCACGAGCAGTACTTC
>TRBV5-8|-|TRBJ2-1|-
CASSRGYYNEQFF
TGTGCCAGCAGCCGAGGGTACTACAATGAGCAGTTCTTC
>TRBV10-3|-|TRBJ1-2|-
CAISDSLRGSRNYGYTF
TGTGCCATCAGTGATTCTCTGAGAGGCAGTCGGAACTATGGCTACACCTTC
>TRBV6-5|-|TRBJ1-2|-
CASRPSQGGYGYTF
TGTGCCAGCAGGCCTTCACAGGGAGGGTATGGCTACACCTTC
>TRBV12-5|-|TRBJ2-7|once
CASGQRVGEQYF
TGTGCTAGTGGTCAGAGAGTTGGAGAGCAGTACTTC
>TRBV7-9|-|TRBJ2-1|-
CASSLPQGSSYNEQFF
TGTGCCAGCAGCTTACCCCAGGGTAGCTCCTACAATGAGCAGTTCTTC
>TRBV25-1|-|TRBJ2-2|-
CASTGATGELFF
TGTGCCAGCACAGGAGCCACCGGGGAGCTGTTTTTT
>TRBV4-1|-|TRBJ2-7|-
CASSHLAPGQPPVHEQYF
TGCGCCAGCAGCCATCTAGCCCCTGGACAGCCCCCGGTGCACGAGCAGTACTTC
>TRBV7-2|TRBD2|TRBJ2-1|few
CASSPSGRAGEQFF
TGTGCCAGCAGCCCTAGCGGGAGGGCCGGTGAGCAGTTCTTC
>TRBV5-1|-|TRBJ2-5|-
CASSRESQETQYF
TGCGCCAGCAGTCGAGAGAGCCAAGAGACCCAGTACTTC
>TRBV28|-|TRBJ1-1|-
CASSMGGAIEAFF
TGTGCCAGCAGTATGGGGGGGGCAATTGAAGCTTTCTTT
>TRBV7-6|TRBD1|TRBJ2-7|-
CASSLASDRPYEQYF
TGTGCCAGCAGCTTAGCTTCGGACAGGCCCTACGAGCAGTACTTC